This T cell receptor beta chain was sequenced in a study of T cell responses to AZD1222 COVID-19 vaccine. Study-level findings and limits: It should be noted that donors were predominantly white British and more often female, and clonal diversity was possibly underestimated.

Concerning this clone: The antigen is undetermined.

Generated by immunoSEQ multiplex PCR, the TCRdb table keeps only in-frame clones and is missing some. The table includes approximately 130,000 clones, approximately 86% detected once. The V segment lost 0 bases and the J segment 1 base; nucleotides outside the gene matches: 10. This CDR3 is 18 amino acids long. Looked up from germline, CDR1 is MGHRA and CDR2 is YSYEKL. The input for sequencing was peripheral blood, taken 28 days after the second AZD1222 dose. The TCR sequence derives from an adult who received the AZD1222 COVID-19 vaccine. This chain connects TRBV4-1 to TRBJ2-3, with 7 bases aligning to TRBD2. CDR3 nucleotide sequence: TGCGCCAGCAGCCAAGACGGCGCGGGGGAAGAGGGCACAGATACGCAGTATTTT. It is translated as CASSQDGAGEEGTDTQYF.